This T cell receptor beta chain was found in a study of shared clonotypes between healthy human individuals. Healthy HIV-negative adults with no recent acute infections or vaccinations were recruited as donors. The investigators split CD4+ cells into a CD45RA+ naive subset and a CD45RA-negative memory subset. A note on this clone: The antigen is not known. This CDR3 is also generated by other DNA sequences in the sample.

The test was conducted at deep level. Using immunoSEQ multiplex PCR, the repertoire was profiled, and TCRdb retains in-frame clones only, with some absent. The repertoire consists of roughly 680,000 clones, with around 70% occurring once and the leading ten covering more than 1.5%. Trimming at V came to 2 bases and at J to 4 bases, leaving 3 bases not matched to a gene. CDR3 length: 15 residues. Germline CDR1 MDHEN, CDR2 SYDVKM. Study observations and caveats: The sharing of roughly 5% of naive CD4 clonotypes was seen across a handful of donors.

Sequenced sample: memory CD4+ T cells sorted from blood. Subset of the sample: CD45RA-negative fraction. This chain links TRBV28 with TRBJ1-5, with TRBD1 matching 9 bases. This TCR derives from a woman in her thirties in good health. CDR3 residues: CASSLRGQGNQPQHF. CDR3 DNA sequence: TGTGCCAGCAGTTTAAGAGGACAGGGGAATCAGCCCCAGCATTTT.